The rows below give T cell receptor beta chains drawn from one sample of a study of graft-versus-host responses after intestinal transplantation. Measured with immunoSEQ multiplex PCR; TCRdb has only the in-frame clones, and not every one. The sample contains tens of thousands of clones, 90% to 95% of which appear only once. For these TCRs, the target antigens are not known. The material was unstimulated CD8+ T cells sorted from spleen or lymph node cells, obtained before transplant. These receptors were collected from a human donor who was the organ donor for an intestinal transplant. Each CDR3 is given with its conserved first and last residue.

J gene	V gene	CDR3 protein
TRBJ1-1	TRBV5-4	CASSLVETGGTEAFF
TRBJ2-7	TRBV23-1	CASKGRWPDRSSYEQYF
TRBJ2-1	TRBV5-4	CASSHGPYNSYNEQFF
TRBJ1-4	TRBV4-3	CASSQELEGLEEKLFF
TRBJ2-7	TRBV6-5	CASSRGPLLEQYF
TRBJ1-2	TRBV4-1	CASSDLTSSHGYTF
TRBJ2-5	TRBV27	CASSFTGGLQETQYF
TRBJ1-5	TRBV6-6	CASSSFGQYSNQPQHF
TRBJ2-3	TRBV29-1	CSVEVVSGQSISDTQYF
TRBJ1-1	TRBV5-1	CASAGTGEEFTEAFF
TRBJ2-1	TRBV25-1	CASSEYVSGGWKPPFF
TRBJ1-2	TRBV30	CAWSTGTNYGYTF
TRBJ1-4	TRBV7-9	CASSLSLETGGNEKLFF
TRBJ2-2	TRBV19	CASSMVDTNTGELFF
TRBJ1-1	TRBV13	CASSLGGGEFPTEAFF
TRBJ2-6	TRBV27	CASSQFSGANVLTF
TRBJ1-1	TRBV6-6	CASSLPFEGVETEAFF
TRBJ1-6	TRBV21-1	CASSNHAGTKYNSPLHF
TRBJ1-6	TRBV30	CAWSVRQDGSPLHF
TRBJ2-3	TRBV7-9	CASSPGTDTQYF
TRBJ2-1	TRBV2	CATRVLYNEQFF
TRBJ2-5	TRBV4-3	CASSQGGGPQETQYF
TRBJ2-5	TRBV6-6	CASSYSAGGPTETQYF
TRBJ1-1	TRBV6-6	CASSSTGTGASEAFF
TRBJ1-2	TRBV7-3	CASSLDTGIGYTF
TRBJ2-7	TRBV19	CASSIAPNYEQYF
TRBJ2-3	TRBV4-1	CASSQGVAVVGTGGSPDTQYF